This TCR beta chain comes out of a study of blood T cell repertoires in COVID-19. The overall study: Specimens from acute and convalescent COVID-19 originated in the United States, Italy and Spain.

The CDR3 sequence is 14 residues long. Per germline, CDR1 SEHNR and CDR2 FQNEAQ (reference sequence). Trimming left V 1 base short and J 8 bases short, with 14 bases between. Libraries were prepared by immunoSEQ multiplex PCR; TCRdb keeps only in-frame clonotypes and omits some of them. The data show 200,000 to 250,000 clones, with 83% seen just once and around 3.3% held by the top ten. Sequencing was performed on PBMCs or T cells enriched from blood (not recorded which). V is TRBV7-9 and J is TRBJ1-1; no clear D. The receptor's source is a middle-aged woman who had been exposed to COVID-19. For the CDR3, the DNA is TGTGCCAGCAGCTTAGACTATTTCCCCGAAGAAGCTTTCTTT. This encodes CASSLDYFPEEAFF.